A selection of T cell receptor beta chains follows, all from one sample in a study of T cells after yellow fever vaccination. Using its own MiXCR run on the 5' RACE reads, TCRdb lists one record per CDR3 protein. The sample lists 550,000 to 750,000 distinct CDR3 sequences; 13% were seen once. Sequencing used PBMCs, obtained on the day of the yellow fever booster vaccination. Every receptor here comes from a man aged 25 to 40 who received the YFV17D yellow fever vaccine. CDR3s include the opening cysteine and the closing phenylalanine or tryptophan. Fields, in order: V gene, J gene, clone size, D gene, CDR3 protein, CDR3 DNA. D genes are given only for firm matches. The listing skips clone size in some rows; elsewhere it reads once, few, many or a size class.

V: TRBV5-4; J: TRBJ2-3; size: NA; D: NA; CDR3: CASSLIGPRGTDTQYF; DNA: TGTGCCAGCAGCTTGATCGGACCCCGGGGAACAGATACGCAGTATTTT
V: TRBV10-3; J: TRBJ2-3; size: few; D: NA; CDR3: CAIRGQGADTQYF; DNA: TGTGCCATCAGGGGGCAGGGCGCAGATACGCAGTATTTT
V: TRBV28; J: TRBJ2-7; size: few; D: NA; CDR3: CASRRPGLLSYEQYF; DNA: TGTGCCAGCAGACGCCCCGGGCTACTCTCCTACGAGCAGTACTTC
V: TRBV7-9; J: TRBJ2-5; size: many; D: TRBD1; CDR3: CASSPRTGRPETQYF; DNA: TGTGCCAGCAGCCCTCGGACAGGGCGCCCAGAGACCCAGTACTTC
V: TRBV4-3; J: TRBJ2-3; size: NA; D: NA; CDR3: CASSRVGASTDTQYF; DNA: TGCGCCAGCAGCCGTGTTGGGGCGAGCACAGATACGCAGTATTTT
V: TRBV4-2; J: TRBJ2-7; size: NA; D: NA; CDR3: CASSQDRGTYEQYF; DNA: TGTGCCAGCAGCCAAGATCGAGGCACCTACGAGCAGTACTTC
V: TRBV5-4; J: TRBJ2-3; size: NA; D: NA; CDR3: CASSSPDTDTQYF; DNA: TGTGCCAGCAGCTCACCGGACACAGATACGCAGTATTTT
V: TRBV5-6; J: TRBJ2-3; size: few; D: NA; CDR3: CASSQGPISTDTQYF; DNA: TGTGCCAGCAGCCAGGGACCGATTAGCACAGATACGCAGTATTTT
V: TRBV14; J: TRBJ2-3; size: few; D: NA; CDR3: CASSQQRSATDTQYF; DNA: TGTGCCAGCAGCCAACAGCGTAGCGCCACAGATACGCAGTATTTT
V: TRBV11-2; J: TRBJ2-1; size: NA; D: TRBD1; CDR3: CASSIGYRGRSEQFF; DNA: TGTGCCAGCAGCATAGGCTACAGGGGTCGGAGTGAGCAGTTCTTC
V: TRBV6-5; J: TRBJ2-5; size: few; D: NA; CDR3: CASSWAGIQETQYF; DNA: TGTGCCAGCAGTTGGGCAGGGATACAAGAGACCCAGTACTTC
V: TRBV7-2; J: TRBJ2-3; size: NA; D: NA; CDR3: CASSQGIVDTQYF; DNA: TGTGCCAGCAGCCAGGGTATTGTAGATACGCAGTATTTT
V: TRBV29-1; J: TRBJ2-3; size: NA; D: NA; CDR3: CSPGGGLSTDTQYF; DNA: TGCAGCCCAGGAGGGGGCCTGAGCACAGATACGCAGTATTTT
V: TRBV23-1; J: TRBJ2-1; size: NA; D: NA; CDR3: CASSQSGF; DNA: TGCGCCAGCAGTCAATCGGGCTTC
V: TRBV28; J: TRBJ2-1; size: few; D: TRBD1; CDR3: CASCRTGGYEQFF; DNA: TGTGCCAGCTGCCGGACAGGGGGCTATGAGCAGTTCTTC
V: TRBV27; J: TRBJ2-7; size: NA; D: TRBD1; CDR3: CASRGQGVSYEQYF; DNA: TGTGCCAGCCGGGGACAGGGGGTTTCCTACGAGCAGTACTTC
V: TRBV12-3/TRBV12-4; J: TRBJ2-5; size: few; D: NA; CDR3: CASSFTRLNPETQYF; DNA: TGTGCCAGCAGTTTCACCAGACTAAACCCGGAGACCCAGTACTTC
V: TRBV6-5; J: TRBJ2-7; size: many; D: TRBD2; CDR3: CASSTRLAGTYEQYF; DNA: TGTGCCAGCAGTACTCGACTAGCGGGAACCTACGAGCAGTACTTC
V: TRBV10-3; J: TRBJ1-2; size: NA; D: NA; CDR3: CAISDGTYDAGGGYTF; DNA: TGTGCCATCAGTGACGGGACTTACGATGCGGGCGGAGGCTACACCTTC
V: TRBV2; J: TRBJ2-7; size: NA; D: NA; CDR3: CASSEAPLSQQYF; DNA: TGTGCCAGCAGTGAAGCCCCCCTCTCACAGCAGTACTTC
V: TRBV7-2; J: TRBJ2-3; size: NA; D: NA; CDR3: CASSSVRRDTDTQYF; DNA: TGTGCCAGCAGCTCGGTCAGGCGGGACACAGATACGCAGTATTTT
V: TRBV5-1; J: TRBJ2-1; size: few; D: NA; CDR3: CASSLAWGSYNEQFF; DNA: TGCGCCAGCAGCTTGGCCTGGGGCTCCTACAATGAGCAGTTCTTC